This T cell receptor (beta chain) was obtained from a study of shared clonotypes between healthy human individuals (dated by TCRdb to 2020 to 2022). About the full investigation: A few men and a couple of women, aged 18 to 49 years, made up the cohort. For each donor, CD4 naive and CD4 memory were each given three plates, CD8 naive was given two plates, and CD8 memory was given one plate. To estimate repertoire size and how much clonotype sharing occurs between individuals, the study deeply sequenced the blood TCR repertoires of five healthy adults. Different laboratories and diverse techniques were used to prepare libraries and sequence TCR repertoires, to increase sequencing depth and limit assay-specific biases. Leukapheresis yielded between about 0.9 and 9.5 billion PBMCs per donor. Study-level results and caveats: Naive subsets generally had larger estimated clonotype richness than memory subsets did. Incomplete sequencing was indicated by rarefaction of sorted-subset datasets, despite the large sequencing depth. Compared with non-shared clonotypes, the clonotypes found in all four sorted-subset donors had higher generation probabilities. Sampling was limited to blood, and TCR repertoires in tissue likely differ from TCR repertoires in blood. Across four donors, 4.5% to 6.5% of naive CD4, 3% to 3.5% of naive CD8, 2.3% of memory CD4, and roughly 0.4% of memory CD8 clonotypes were shared. The small number of donors limited the genetic and exposure-history diversity represented. Based on pairwise subsampling, the degree of clonotype sharing among donors was expected to be affected by sequencing depth.

Points on this clone: No cognate antigen has been identified for it. It has no much larger one-base neighbor in the sample; base qualities were not kept.

The donors were healthy, HIV-negative adults with no recently reported acute infections or vaccinations. Every donor was a Caucasian adult residing in Nashville, Tennessee, USA. Magnetic negative selection was used to enrich CD4+ T cells, after which naive cells were positively selected on CD45RA and the negative fraction became the memory subset. Blood was obtained by leukapheresis, after which PBMCs were separated by Ficoll-Histopaque density gradient centrifugation and cryopreserved in liquid nitrogen vapor phase. Analytical flow cytometry was used to check the purity and quantity of each magnetically sorted T cell population. Each sorted fraction had its genomic DNA isolated and then quantified by UV absorbance on a Nanodrop 2000c. Using the deep immunoSEQ assay, TCR CDR3 regions were amplified from genomic DNA by multiplex PCR. Extracted genomic DNA from each cell subset was spread evenly across all wells of several immunoSEQ 96-well plates, with each plate serving as a replicate. For sorted subsets, each replicate PCR was loaded with roughly 190 ng genomic DNA, equivalent to 32,000 or so T cell genomes. The purified libraries were quantified using a Qubit 3.0 fluorometer, sized with a Bioanalyzer 2100, and then quantified again using the KAPA Library Quantification kit. Every immunoSEQ 96-well plate was sequenced on a separate single-read 150-cycle Illumina NextSeq 550 flow cell. The paper's processing steps were these. Because only junctional sequences without quality scores were contained in the immunoSEQ output, filtering matching that applied to full-length reads could not be performed. Sequences were annotated with PyIR, a Python wrapper for IgBLAST v1.9, using IMGT germline references to assign V/J genes and CDR3. Reads were filtered out if the reads had weak V/J assignments (E-value above 1e-6), no CDR3, stop codons, out-of-frame junctions, or ambiguous translated residues. V3J clonotypes were defined as sequences sharing an identical inferred V gene, J gene, and CDR3 amino acid sequence. To compute the percentage overlap between repertoires, the number of shared unique clonotypes was divided by the size of the smaller repertoire. Three approaches were used to assess repertoire richness: RTK rarefaction, the Chao1 estimator, and Recon v2.1 estimates of unobserved clonotypes. OLGA was used to compute generation probabilities for all TCRbeta clonotypes that the gDNA method yielded from four donors. TCRdb took this table from immuneACCESS and kept in-frame rearrangements with V and J called. Such tables lack part of the clones; where checked against another copy, unresolved V genes explain under half of the gap, and the rest is unexplained. For V, J and clone size, that table is used; D and trimming come from the DNA. In all, the sample holds roughly 500,000 clones, and approximately 95% of those were seen once. The top ten hold about 0.06% of the sample.

Including cysteine and phenylalanine, the CDR3 has 15 amino acids. CDR3 DNA only is kept here, 45 bases in frame from base 1. The germline V gene provides CDR1 SNHLY and CDR2 FYNNEI. A distance of 17 bases separates the germline ends of V and J, which lose 8 bases and 1 base respectively. This chain joins TRBV2 to TRBJ1-1; a confident D gene designation cannot be given. This receptor was identified in a woman in her twenties or thirties in good health. What was sequenced was naive CD4+ T cells sorted from blood. The meaning of the sample's cell subset or site label: CD45RA+ positively selected. The CDR3 has the sequence CASGPRGSGNTEAFF. The sequenced DNA is TGTGCCAGCGGACCCCGGGGTTCGGGGAACACTGAAGCTTTCTTT.